The clone carrying this T cell receptor beta chain was seen ten or more times. The antigen is unknown. One end of the junction varies from germline; a read error may be responsible. The read gets to within 3 residues of the CDR3 end, and the germline J gene fills in the rest. This sample stems from a study of T cell clonality in common variable immunodeficiency. The study, taken as a whole, reports: T cell subpopulation sequencing would be needed to explain CVID clonality. CVID subjects had higher TCRbeta clonality than healthy controls, most marked in about a third. Common variable immunodeficiency TCR beta sequences reportedly had fewer deletions and N-nucleotide insertions.

The CDR3 totals 15 residues. Germline CDR1 and CDR2: DFQATT and SNEGSKA (reference sequence). The protocol was immunoSEQ multiplex PCR, while the TCRdb copy is restricted to in-frame clones and leaves out a portion. The profile covers about 9,200 clones, none occurring a single time. Sequenced: peripheral blood mononuclear cells. This clonotype originated in a human donor with common variable immunodeficiency. The chain combines TRBV20-1 with TRBJ2-3; 11 nucleotides match TRBD2. The DNA read from the CDR3 is TGCAGTGCTGGAGATAGCGGGGGGGCGGGAGATACG. Amino acids: CSAGDSGGAGDT. The whole CDR3 region reads CSAGDSGGAGDTQYF.